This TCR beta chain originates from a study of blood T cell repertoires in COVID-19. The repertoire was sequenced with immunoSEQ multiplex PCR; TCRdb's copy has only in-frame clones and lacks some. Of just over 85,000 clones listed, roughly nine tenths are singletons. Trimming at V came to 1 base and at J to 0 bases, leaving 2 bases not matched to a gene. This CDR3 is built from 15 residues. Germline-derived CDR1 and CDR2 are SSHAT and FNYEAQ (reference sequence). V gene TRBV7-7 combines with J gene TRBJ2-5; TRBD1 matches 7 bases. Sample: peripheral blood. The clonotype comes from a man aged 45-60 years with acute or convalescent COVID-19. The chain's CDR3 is CASSLDRGHQETQYF. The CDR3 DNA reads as TGTGCCAGCAGCTTAGACAGGGGACACCAAGAGACCCAGTACTTC.